The 24 T cell receptor beta chains given below trace back to one sample, sequenced in a study of identifying expanded T cells in peripheral blood. Sequencing used immunoSEQ multiplex PCR; TCRdb keeps in-frame clones, though not all of them. The sample carries about 110,000 clones, around 89% recorded once. Sequencing input: blood. Receptor source: a person between 18 and 75 years old in good health.

The V gene is TRBV30, the J gene TRBJ1-1; TRBD1 might be the D (5 bases). The CDR3 consists of 13 residues. V lost 4 bases and J 5 bases, leaving 14 bases between the germline ends. CDR1 GTSNPN and CDR2 SVGIG come from the germline V gene (reference sequence). The CDR3 region has the DNA TGTGCCTGGATGGGACGCGTCGGGACTGAAGCTTTCTTT. Translating it yields CAWMGRVGTEAFF.

This chain links TRBV7-2 with TRBJ2-7; no firm D call. Trimming pared 2 bases from V and 2 bases from J, leaving 13 bases between. Germline values: CDR1 SGHTA, CDR2 FQGNSA. The CDR3 is 15 amino acids. The chain's CDR3 is CASSLSYRRTYEQYF. The CDR3 coding sequence is TGTGCCAGCAGCTTAAGTTACAGAAGAACCTACGAGCAGTACTTC. The variable domain in full, completed from reference TRBV7-2 and TRBJ2-7, reads GAGVSQSPSNKVTEKGKDVELRCDPISGHTALYWYRQSLGQGLEFLIYFQGNSAPDKSGLPSDRFSAERTGGSVSTLTIQRTQQEDSAVYLCASSLSYRRTYEQYFGPGTRLTVT.

The chain joins TRBV6-5 to TRBJ1-2, with D tentatively TRBD1 (5 bases). This CDR3 is 14 amino acids long. V was cut by 0 bases and J by 3 bases, with 8 bases left in between. Germline V gene sequence: CDR1 MNHEY, CDR2 SVGAGI. In DNA, the CDR3 is TGTGCCAGCAGTTACTCGGCGGGGCACTATGGCTACACCTTC. Protein: CASSYSAGHYGYTF.

The chain combines TRBV6-4 with TRBJ2-1; D is perhaps TRBD1 or TRBD2 (6 bases each). The CDR3 contains 16 residues. Trimming shortened V by 1 base and J by 0 bases, and 10 bases separated the two germline ends. Per the germline V gene, CDR1 is MRHNA and CDR2 is SNTAGT. CDR3: CASSDWGASSYNEQFF. The CDR3 DNA reads as TGTGCCAGCAGTGACTGGGGGGCAAGCTCCTACAATGAGCAGTTCTTC.

This clone showed up just once. CDR3 nucleotides: TGTGCCAGCAATACACTTCGAGACCCCTCCTACGAGCAGTACTTC. Protein: CASNTLRDPSYEQYF. V and J are TRBV6-5 and TRBJ2-7, with D uncertain. The CDR3 contains 15 residues. CDR1 and CDR2 (germline): MNHEY, SVGAGI. Trimming left V 7 bases short and J 0 bases short, with 16 bases between.

To note about this clone: The CDR3 does not close with the conserved phenylalanine or tryptophan, likely indicating a read error. The chain carries TRBV5-1 and TRBJ1-2; D may be TRBD1 (5 bases). The V end lost 2 bases, the J end lost 4 bases, and 9 bases lay between the germline ends. Germline V gives CDR1 SGHRS, CDR2 YFSETQ. The CDR3 is made up of 13 amino acids. CDR3 sequence (DNA): TGCGCCAGCAGCTTTGGGGGAGTCTATGGCTACACCCTC. Its protein is CASSFGGVYGYTL.

The chain joins TRBV5-4 to TRBJ1-5; the D gene is possibly TRBD1 (5 bases). Germline lookup yields CDR1 SGHNT and CDR2 YYREEE (reference sequence). This CDR3 comprises 19 residues. Between the trimmed V and J ends, which lost 0 bases and 1 base, there was a span of 20 bases. The CDR3 reads CASSLVGLPLGKSNQPQHF. Here the CDR3 DNA reads TGTGCCAGCAGCTTGGTGGGGCTACCTCTAGGGAAAAGCAATCAGCCCCAGCATTTT.

This rearrangement joins TRBV7-2 to TRBJ2-2; weak D call: TRBD2 (5 bases). The CDR3 has 14 amino acids. The germline gives CDR1 SGHTA, CDR2 FQGNSA. The CDR3 here is CVSREQGNTGELFF. DNA of the CDR3: TGTGTTTCGAGGGAGCAAGGGAACACCGGGGAGCTGTTTTTT. Full variable domain (outside the CDR3, taken from reference TRBV7-2 and TRBJ2-2): GAGVSQSPSNKVTEKGKDVELRCDPISGHTALYWYRQSLGQGLEFLIYFQGNSAPDKSGLPSDRFSAERTGGSVSTLTIQRTQQEDSAVYLCVSREQGNTGELFFGEGSRLTVL.

V usage is TRBV9 and J usage is TRBJ2-2; weak D call: TRBD2 (7 bases). This CDR3 is 15 amino acids long. Deletions cut 4 bases from V and 6 bases from J, with 16 bases between. CDR1 is SGDLS, CDR2 YYNGEE, per germline. The CDR3 here is CASSRGAGISGELFF. As DNA, the CDR3 is TGTGCCAGCAGCCGGGGGGCCGGGATTTCCGGGGAGCTGTTTTTT.

The chain employs TRBV4-3 and TRBJ2-1; maybe TRBD1 (5 bases). CDR3 length: 14 amino acids. Between the trimmed V and J ends, which lost 4 bases and 6 bases, there was a span of 13 bases. Germline CDR1 reads LGHNA; CDR2 reads YSLEER. The CDR3 bases are TGCGCCAGCAGCCCTAGGGGCCTATCCAATGAGCAGTTCTTC. Its translation is CASSPRGLSNEQFF.

This clone was picked up one time. V usage is TRBV10-3 and J usage is TRBJ1-5, with D unresolved. This CDR3 is built from 12 residues. The germline CDR1 and CDR2 sequences are ENHRY and SYGVKD. V was trimmed by 2 bases and J by 4 bases, leaving 3 bases between them. CDR3 bases: TGTGCCATCAGTGAGGCGAATCAGCCCCAGCATTTT. Amino acids: CAISEANQPQHF.

The rearrangement uses TRBV9 and TRBJ2-1, with a weak D call TRBD1 (6 bases). Germline lookup yields CDR1 SGDLS and CDR2 YYNGEE. Trimming took off 3 bases at V and 0 bases at J, with 10 bases between the two ends. The CDR3 consists of 15 residues. CDR3 in amino acids: CASSATDSSYNEQFF. Here the CDR3 DNA reads TGTGCCAGCAGCGCCACGGACAGCTCCTACAATGAGCAGTTCTTC.

V gene TRBV4-3 combines with J gene TRBJ2-1; weak D call: TRBD2 (7 bases). Trimming took off 1 base at V and 5 bases at J, with 18 bases between the two ends. The CDR3 totals 17 residues. Germline V CDR1 and CDR2: LGHNA, YSLEER. CDR3 loop: CASSQGIYRGANNEQFF. The CDR3 DNA reads TGCGCCAGCAGCCAAGGCATTTATCGGGGGGCGAACAATGAGCAGTTCTTC.

DNA for the CDR3: TGCGCCAGCAGCCAAGATTGGGATATCACGGGCAGGGAGACCCAGTACTTC. As protein: CASSQDWDITGRETQYF. The chain links TRBV4-3 to TRBJ2-5; no reliable D call. V was trimmed by 0 bases and J by 5 bases, leaving 19 bases between them. Germline V CDR1 and CDR2: LGHNA, YSLEER. CDR3 length: 17 residues.

This clone has just a few counts. The gene calls are TRBV7-9 and TRBJ1-2, with D hard to call. The V gene lost 3 bases and the J gene lost 8 bases, with 10 bases spanning the gap. Germline CDR1 reads SEHNR; CDR2 reads FQNEAQ (reference sequence). This CDR3 has 12 residues. The CDR3 nucleotides read TGTGCCAGCAGCTTTAGTACGAGGGGCTACACCTTC. Translating gives CASSFSTRGYTF.

DNA of the CDR3: TGTGCCAGCAGCTTGGGTCCCCTTTTTAGGCCGGGGAGTGAAGCTTTCTTT. Translated, it gives CASSLGPLFRPGSEAFF. This sequence joins TRBV5-5 and TRBJ1-1; D gene ambiguous. The CDR3 has 17 amino acids. Germline V lookup: CDR1 SGHKS, CDR2 YYEKEE (reference sequence). With 0 bases removed from V and 7 bases from J, the gap between germline ends came to 22 bases.

The rearrangement joins TRBV6-6 to TRBJ2-1; 9 bases are a match to TRBD2. The ends lost 6 bases at V and 5 bases at J; junction bases unmatched: 11. Per the germline V gene, CDR1 is MNHNY and CDR2 is SVGAGI (reference sequence). This CDR3 has 16 residues. The CDR3 region is CASRRGPAGGDNEQFF. Written as DNA, the CDR3 is TGTGCCAGCAGGAGGGGCCCAGCGGGGGGCGACAATGAGCAGTTCTTC.

This chain connects TRBV2 to TRBJ2-6; D unresolved. CDR3 size: 14 residues. Between the trimmed V and J ends, which lost 8 bases and 1 base, there was a span of 9 bases. CDR1 is SNHLY and CDR2 is FYNNEI in the germline V gene. As DNA, the CDR3 is TGTGCCAGCCAGCTAGGATCTGGGGCCAACGTCCTGACTTTC. It is translated as CASQLGSGANVLTF.

The chain is built from TRBV6-5 and TRBJ2-2; TRBD1 might be the D (6 bases). Germline CDR1 is MNHEY and CDR2 is SVGAGI. Trimming cost V 7 bases and J 3 bases, with 9 bases left between them. CDR3 length: 13 residues. The CDR3 nucleotides are TGTGCCAGCACTTCAGGGGACACCGGGGAGCTGTTTTTT. It translates to CASTSGDTGELFF.

V usage is TRBV11-2 and J usage is TRBJ1-6; the D gene is possibly TRBD1 (5 bases). V lost 2 bases, J lost 9 bases, and 14 bases lay in between. In germline, CDR1 is SGHAT, CDR2 FQNNGV. CDR3 size: 15 residues. CDR3 sequence (DNA): TGTGCCAGCAGCTTATTAACGGGCGGGGGTTCACCCCTCCACTTT. This sequence encodes CASSLLTGGGSPLHF.

The rearrangement links TRBV7-7 to TRBJ2-5; 9 nucleotides agree with TRBD2. The CDR3 has 15 residues. After removal of 5 bases from V and 9 bases from J, the junction contained 13 bases not matched to a gene. CDR1 and CDR2 (germline): SSHAT, FNYEAQ (reference sequence). CDR3 nucleotides: TGTGCCAGCAGCCTTAGCGGGGGTATTAGAGAATCCCAGTACTTC. This encodes CASSLSGGIRESQYF.

This clone was seen only a few times. V gene TRBV5-4 combines with J gene TRBJ1-6, with D possibly being TRBD1 (5 bases). Germline-derived CDR1 and CDR2 are SGHNT and YYREEE (reference sequence). This CDR3 has 14 residues. With 3 bases removed from V and 8 bases from J, the gap between germline ends came to 12 bases. The CDR3 spells CASSWEMTDSPLHF. CDR3 nucleotide sequence: TGTGCCAGCAGCTGGGAAATGACAGATTCACCCCTCCACTTT.

This chain connects TRBV11-2 to TRBJ1-4, with a possible D match to TRBD1 (5 bases). Germline V gene lookup returns CDR1 SGHAT and CDR2 FQNNGV. Trimming took 1 base from V and 0 from J, leaving 6 bases between them. This CDR3 contains 15 residues. The DNA for the CDR3 is TGTGCCAGCAGCTTAGTAGGGGCAACTAATGAAAAACTGTTTTTT. Translating gives CASSLVGATNEKLFF.

The chain recombines TRBV6-4 with TRBJ2-7; D is perhaps TRBD1 (6 bases). CDR1 is MRHNA and CDR2 is SNTAGT in the germline V gene. Trimming stripped 7 bases from V and 3 bases from J, with 10 bases between. The CDR3 spans 12 residues. CDR3 loop: CASTAGDYEQYF. CDR3 in DNA: TGTGCCAGCACGGCAGGGGACTACGAGCAGTACTTC.